The 8 T cell receptor beta chains presented below share a single source sample, sequenced in a study of T-cell reconstitution after alpha-beta-depleted transplantation in children. This sample's TCRbeta library carried unique molecular identifier barcodes. One entry per CDR3 protein results from TCRdb running MiXCR on the PCR reads. The table lists about 200,000 distinct CDR3 sequences, approximately 14% of them singletons. This specimen consisted of PBMCs from the stem cell graft donor, obtained from the stem cell graft. These receptors all come from a human donor who donated a stem cell graft to a child with acute lymphoblastic leukemia.

In the case of this clonotype: This may be a read error: a much more frequent sequence differs by one nucleotide. The V and J genes are TRBV28 and TRBJ2-1, with D perhaps matching TRBD2 (5 bases). CDR1 and CDR2 (germline): MDHEN, SYDVKM. CDR3 length equals 14 residues. DNA for the CDR3: TGTGCCAGCAGTTTACGAGACTACAACAATGAGCGGTTCTTC. This sequence encodes CASSLRDYNNERFF.

This clonotype was observed a few times. The chain uses TRBV29-1 and TRBJ1-1, with D perhaps TRBD1 (6 bases). Trimming pared 3 bases from V and 8 bases from J, leaving 19 bases between. Germline CDR1 reads SQVTM; CDR2 reads ANQGSEA. This CDR3 region has 14 residues. CDR3 nucleotides: TGCAGCGTTGAGGGAGTGCCAGGGGCGGGAGAAGCTTTCTTT. Its translation: CSVEGVPGAGEAFF.

This clonotype was recorded at least ten times. The genes are TRBV5-1 and TRBJ2-2; no firm D call. Between the trimmed V and J ends, which lost 0 bases and 3 bases, there was a span of 9 bases. This CDR3 comprises 15 residues. The germline V gene encodes CDR1 SGHRS and CDR2 YFSETQ. In nucleotides, the CDR3 is TGCGCCAGCAGCTTGGGTGCGACGGACACCGGGGAGCTGTTTTTT. It yields the protein CASSLGATDTGELFF.

This clonotype was found many times. The V call is TRBV5-1, the J call TRBJ2-1; D is ambiguous. The CDR3 contains 12 residues. Per germline, CDR1 SGHRS and CDR2 YFSETQ. Trimming left V 4 bases short and J 3 bases short, with 5 bases between. The CDR3 nucleotides are TGCGCCAGCAGCCGCGACTACAATGAGCAGTTCTTC. As protein: CASSRDYNEQFF.

Remarks on this clonotype: Since a much larger clone is just one base distant, this may be a read error. This chain connects TRBV29-1 to TRBJ2-7; TRBD2 aligns across 9 bases. CDR3 size: 15 residues. The V segment lost 4 bases and the J segment 2 bases; nucleotides outside the gene matches: 9. CDR1 and CDR2 from the germline V gene are SQVTM and ANQGSEA. The CDR3 is CSVAWREGPTYEQYF. CDR3 bases: TGCAGCGTTGCTTGGCGGGAGGGCCCTACCTACGAGCAGTACTTC.

This clonotype was seen at least ten times. The J gene is TRBJ1-4, the V gene TRBV5-6; 7 nucleotides agree with TRBD1. Per the germline V gene, CDR1 is SGHDT and CDR2 is YYEEEE. Trimming took 2 bases from V and 12 from J; bases not matched to a gene: 7. The length of the CDR3 is 13 residues. CDR3 protein: CASSFVDREELFF. The CDR3 region has the DNA TGTGCCAGCAGCTTTGTCGACAGGGAAGAACTGTTTTTT. Together with reference TRBV5-6 and TRBJ1-4, the CDR3 gives the full variable domain: DAGVTQSPTHLIKTRGQQVTLRCSPKSGHDTVSWYQQALGQGPQFIFQYYEEEERQRGNFPDRFSGHQFPNYSSELNVNALLLGDSALYLCASSFVDREELFFGSGTQLSVL.

There are many counts of this clonotype. The chain carries TRBV5-1 and TRBJ2-1; TRBD1 matches 7 bases. CDR1 is SGHRS, CDR2 YFSETQ, per germline. The CDR3 covers 14 residues. After removal of 4 bases from V and 6 bases from J, the junction contained 7 bases not matched to a gene. The CDR3 sequence is CASSPGQSLNEQFF. The DNA of the CDR3 is TGCGCCAGCAGCCCGGGACAGTCTCTCAATGAGCAGTTCTTC.

V is TRBV10-3 and J is TRBJ2-7, with D perhaps matching TRBD2 (5 bases). Germline values: CDR1 ENHRY, CDR2 SYGVKD. CDR3 length equals 13 residues. V was cut by 5 bases and J by 5 bases, with 13 bases left in between. The CDR3 protein is CAISTGETDEQYF. The CDR3 bases are TGTGCCATCAGTACCGGGGAGACCGACGAGCAGTACTTC.